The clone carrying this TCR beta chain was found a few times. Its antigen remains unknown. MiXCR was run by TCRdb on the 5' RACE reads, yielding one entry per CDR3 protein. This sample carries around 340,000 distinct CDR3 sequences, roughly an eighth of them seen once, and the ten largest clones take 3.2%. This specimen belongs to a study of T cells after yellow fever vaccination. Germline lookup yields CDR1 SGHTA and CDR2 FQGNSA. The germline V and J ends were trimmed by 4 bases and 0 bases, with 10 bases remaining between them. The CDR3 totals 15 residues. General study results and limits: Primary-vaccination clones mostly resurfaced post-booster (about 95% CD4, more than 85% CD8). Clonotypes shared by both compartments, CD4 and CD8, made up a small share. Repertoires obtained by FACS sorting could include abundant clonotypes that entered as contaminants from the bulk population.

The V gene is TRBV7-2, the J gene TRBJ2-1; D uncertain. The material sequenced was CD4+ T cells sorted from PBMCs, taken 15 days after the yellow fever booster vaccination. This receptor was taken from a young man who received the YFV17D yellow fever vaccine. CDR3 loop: CASSSNPSSYNEQFF. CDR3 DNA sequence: TGTGCCAGCAGCTCCAACCCGAGCTCCTACAATGAGCAGTTCTTC.